This TCR beta chain comes out of a study of T cell responses to AZD1222 COVID-19 vaccine. Comment on this clone: Its specificity is unknown.

The length of the CDR3 is 15 residues. Deletions cut 7 bases from V and 7 bases from J, with 22 bases between. Germline V gives CDR1 WNHNN, CDR2 SYGVQD (reference sequence). Clones were read by immunoSEQ multiplex PCR, and TCRdb kept only the in-frame ones, dropping some. The sample yields 130,000 to 150,000 clones, around 93% seen once. Study-level findings and limits: The study found Spike-specific TCR breadth and depth rose after two AZD1222 doses. Among those given AZD1222, only 6 or 7 were seropositive at baseline.

The sequencing used peripheral blood, collected 28 days after the second AZD1222 dose. This sequence joins TRBV10-1 and TRBJ1-1; D is uncertain. This receptor was identified in an adult who received the AZD1222 COVID-19 vaccine. The CDR3 sequence: CASNFKRVLKREAFF. In nucleotides, the CDR3 is TGCGCCAGCAACTTCAAACGGGTACTAAAACGTGAAGCTTTCTTT.